This T cell receptor (beta chain) was recovered during a study of identical twins. TCRdb called the 5' RACE reads again in MiXCR, with one record for every CDR3 protein. The sample lists approximately 700,000 distinct CDR3 sequences, roughly 18% seen once, with less than 15% in the top ten. This sample was shared with a second study, whose subject was T cells expressing NK-cell markers.

Sequences were obtained from PBMCs. This TCR came from a woman aged 18-29 years in good health.

CDR3: CASSLDLVSEPGYTF. The CDR3 DNA sequence: TGCGCCAGCAGCTTGGACCTGGTGTCAGAACCCGGCTACACCTTC. This sequence joins TRBV5-1 and TRBJ1-2, with no clear D. The CDR3 totals 15 residues. CDR1 and CDR2 (germline): SGHRS, YFSETQ. V lost 0 bases, J lost 8 bases, and 17 bases lay in between.